This TCR beta chain was captured by sequencing in a study of CD8 T cells in ankylosing spondylitis. Study-wide results and caveats: The authors found the disease-linked clones to be CD8+ and relatively rare in peripheral blood. In ankylosing spondylitis patients, matched synovial fluid reportedly showed significant enrichment of disease-linked clones. Made up of eight highly homologous variants, a TCR beta motif appeared characteristic of ankylosing spondylitis blood.

V gave up 5 bases and J gave up 10 bases; unmatched junction bases: 13. The CDR3 covers 14 residues. Via MiXCR, TCRdb re-called the 5' RACE reads, giving one row per CDR3 protein. Of fewer than 450,000 distinct CDR3 sequences detected, roughly a sixth appear once; the ten largest clones hold over 1%. This clonotype has a count of ten or more. Its antigen is undetermined. This TCR was sampled from a male donor with ankylosing spondylitis. The chain is built from TRBV12-3 or TRBV12-4 and TRBJ1-1; 7 nucleotides line up with TRBD1. The sample comprised blood, either unsorted or a sorted T cell fraction (not recorded which). CDR3 in DNA: TGTGCCAGCAGTCCGAAAGGAGGGGGCTGGGGAGCTTTCTTT. It encodes CASSPKGGGWGAFF.